Sequencing of this T cell receptor (beta chain) was carried out in a study of OX40 agonist ivuxolimab in advanced cancers. Study-level information: Ivuxolimab, an agonistic anti-OX40 (CD134) antibody, was given to patients. Whole-study results and caveats: Low normalized T-cell clonal expansion was additionally recorded for some nonresponders.

Patients had blood sampled at baseline and again on cycle 4 day 1 and cycle 7 day 1. Regarding this clone: Its antigen is still unknown. The junction departs from germline at one end; a sequencing error may be responsible.

CDR1 is SNHLY, CDR2 FYNNEI, per germline. The CDR3 is made up of 15 amino acids. Clones were read by immunoSEQ multiplex PCR, and TCRdb kept only the in-frame ones, dropping some. The table lists fewer than 90,000 clones, approximately 93% of them singletons. Sequenced here: CD4+ or CD8+ T cells sorted from blood, sampled in a trial of the OX40 agonist ivuxolimab. The sequence was obtained from an adult with an advanced solid tumor such as melanoma, head and neck, liver or kidney cancer. This chain connects TRBV2 to TRBJ2-7; 12 bases align to TRBD2. The CDR3 region has the DNA TGTGCCAGCAGGGAAGGACTAGCGGGATCCTACGAGCAGTACTTC. Its translation is CASREGLAGSYEQYF.